One sample yielded the 31 T cell receptor beta chains listed below, sequenced in a study of blood T cells in healthy people across ages (dated by TCRdb to between 2015 and 2017). Library preparation was by 5' RACE. The second PCR ran for about 6 to 12 cycles and used a J-beta primer mix along with a sample-barcoded 5' primer. Starting from the raw public reads, TCRdb applied fastp trimming at Q25, assembled clones with MiXCR and retained in-frame beta chains. For every CDR3 protein sequence, its rows merge into one entry that carries the most common genes and DNA. Recorded for this sample are over 1,500,000 distinct CDR3 sequences; about 39% of them occurred a single time. In total, the top ten clones hold more than 20% of the sample. Sequencing was performed on blood. The origin of the receptors is a human donor in good health.

There are many counts of this clonotype. J is TRBJ2-5 and V is TRBV12-3 or TRBV12-4; 8 bases are shared with TRBD2. Trimming took 6 bases from V and 5 from J; bases not matched to a gene: 8. The CDR3 is 14 residues long. The DNA of the CDR3 is TGTGCCAGCAGCTTAACGGGGGGGCTGGAGACCCAGTACTTC. The encoded protein is CASSLTGGLETQYF.

The chain is built from TRBV7-3 and TRBJ2-5; D possibly uses TRBD1 or TRBD2 (5 bases each). The J call is doubtful: the DNA matches TRBJ2-7 better. Germline V lookup: CDR1 SGHTA, CDR2 FQGTGA. CDR3 length: 15 amino acids. The CDR3 coding sequence is TGTGCCAGCAGCGAAGGGGTCGGGGCGGTCTACGAGCAGTACTTC. Its translation: CASSEGVGAVYEQYF.

This chain joins TRBV29-1 and TRBJ1-1; no clear D. Germline V lookup: CDR1 SQVTM, CDR2 ANQGSEA. V lost 4 bases and J 5 bases, leaving 11 bases between the germline ends. The CDR3 runs to 12 residues. CDR3 nucleotide sequence: TGCAGCGTTGCCTTCATGGGGACTGAAGCTTTCTTT. Amino acid sequence: CSVAFMGTEAFF.

This clonotype showed up just a few times. The rearrangement links TRBV7-3 to TRBJ2-1, with 7 bases lining up with TRBD1. There are 12 residues in the CDR3. CDR1 SGHTA and CDR2 FQGTGA come from the germline V gene. The trim removed 4 bases at V and 13 bases at J, leaving 7 bases unmatched. CDR3 loop: CASSSGQAEQFF. The CDR3 bases are TGTGCCAGCAGCTCTGGACAGGCAGAACAGTTCTTC. The full variable domain, in which reference TRBV7-3 and TRBJ2-1 provide the parts outside the CDR3, is GAGVSQTPSNKVTEKGKYVELRCDPISGHTALYWYRQSLGQGPEFLIYFQGTGAADDSGLPNDRFFAVRPEGSVSTLKIQRTERGDSAVYLCASSSGQAEQFFGPGTRLTVL.

This clonotype was counted between two and nine times. The J gene is TRBJ1-5, the V gene TRBV28; no clear D. The germline V gene has CDR1 MDHEN and CDR2 SYDVKM. There are 12 residues in the CDR3. With 7 bases removed from V and 4 bases from J, the gap between germline ends came to 8 bases. The DNA for the CDR3 is TGTGCCAGCATGGACGGGAATCAGCCCCAGCATTTT. The encoded protein is CASMDGNQPQHF.

The chain combines TRBV20-1 with TRBJ2-1, with D possibly being TRBD1 (6 bases). The ends were cut back, 2 bases at V and 12 bases at J, with 17 bases in the middle. The V gene's germline CDR1 is DFQATT and CDR2 SNEGSKA (reference sequence). The CDR3 contains 13 residues. Here the CDR3 reads CSARSQGRDGQFF. The DNA for the CDR3 is TGCAGTGCTAGAAGCCAGGGGCGCGATGGGCAGTTCTTC.

V gene TRBV6-1 combines with J gene TRBJ2-7, with D perhaps TRBD1 (6 bases). The CDR3 has 14 residues. With 3 bases removed from V and 7 bases from J, the gap between germline ends came to 16 bases. Looked up from germline, CDR1 is MNHNS and CDR2 is SASEGT. The CDR3: CASSEGSQGWEQYF. The DNA for the CDR3 is TGTGCCAGCAGTGAGGGATCACAGGGTTGGGAGCAGTACTTC.

The chain recombines TRBV20-1 with TRBJ2-7, with D possibly TRBD1 on 6 matching bases. CDR1 and CDR2 (germline): DFQATT, SNEGSKA (reference sequence). The V and J ends lost 3 bases and 0 bases respectively, with 30 bases between them. The CDR3 is 20 amino acids. In DNA, the CDR3 is TGCAGTGCTAGGGTGGACAGAGGGGATGCGGCCTCAAAGGGCTCCTACGAGCAGTACTTC. It encodes CSARVDRGDAASKGSYEQYF.

The chain carries TRBV4-2 and TRBJ2-3; TRBD1 matches 7 bases. Looked up from germline, CDR1 is LGHNA and CDR2 is YNFKEQ. Trimming at V came to 0 bases and at J to 3 bases, leaving 12 bases not matched to a gene. The CDR3 covers 18 residues. The CDR3 DNA sequence: TGTGCCAGCAGCCAAGATGCCGCTGGGGGACAGATGACAGATACGCAGTATTTT. Translation: CASSQDAAGGQMTDTQYF.

This clonotype was counted a few times. The chain carries TRBV5-1 and TRBJ1-2; no clear D gene. CDR1 and CDR2 (germline): SGHRS, YFSETQ. There are 13 residues in the CDR3. The V end was cut by 2 bases, the J end by 3 bases, with 8 bases between. The CDR3 DNA reads TGCGCCAGCAGCTTTGGATTCGACTATGGCTACACCTTC. As protein: CASSFGFDYGYTF.

Worth noting for this clonotype: This may stem from a read error, because a much larger clone lies one nucleotide away. The chain couples TRBV29-1 to TRBJ2-6; D perhaps matches TRBD1 (5 bases). CDR3 length: 14 amino acids. Germline values: CDR1 SQVTM, CDR2 ANQGSEA. The CDR3 loop reads CSVDQGSGANVRTF. In nucleotides, the CDR3 is TGCAGCGTCGACCAGGGCTCTGGGGCCAACGTCCGGACTTTC.

This clonotype was recorded a few times. This chain connects TRBV5-5 to TRBJ1-2, with TRBD1 matching over 8 bases. The V segment lost 4 bases and the J segment 2 bases; nucleotides outside the gene matches: 13. The CDR3 totals 17 residues. From germline, CDR1 is SGHKS and CDR2 YYEKEE (reference sequence). In nucleotides, the CDR3 is TGTGCCAGCAGCGTCCGGAGTGGACAGGGTTCGAACTATGGCTACACCTTC. It is translated as CASSVRSGQGSNYGYTF.

The chain employs TRBV6-6 and TRBJ2-3, with TRBD2 as a possible D gene (5 bases). CDR3 length: 13 amino acids. V shed 10 bases and J shed 0 bases, with 11 bases lying between them. Germline values: CDR1 MNHNY, CDR2 SVGAGI (reference sequence). CDR3 protein: CAITRESTDTQYF. DNA of the CDR3: TGTGCCATAACTAGAGAGAGCACAGATACGCAGTATTTT.

This clonotype came up a few times. This rearrangement joins TRBV10-3 to TRBJ1-5; tentative D call: TRBD1 (5 bases). Germline V gene data show CDR1 as ENHRY and CDR2 as SYGVKD. The CDR3 sequence is 16 residues long. The V and J ends lost 8 bases and 2 bases respectively, with 19 bases between them. The CDR3 DNA reads TGTGCCATCTCGGAGGCGGGGGGAAATGGCAATCAGCCCCAGCATTTT. Protein: CAISEAGGNGNQPQHF.

In its sample, this clonotype was seen a few times. This may arise from a read error, as a much more abundant clone is one base away. This chain joins TRBV12-3 or TRBV12-4 and TRBJ2-3, with D uncertain. CDR3 length: 13 amino acids. CDR3 in amino acids: CASLLQSTDAQYF. The CDR3, as DNA: TGTGCCAGCCTGCTACAAAGCACAGATGCGCAGTATTTT.

The chain is built from TRBV9 and TRBJ1-2, with D perhaps matching TRBD1 (5 bases). CDR3 size: 15 residues. The V and J ends lost 3 bases and 0 bases respectively, with 12 bases between them. Germline V CDR1 and CDR2: SGDLS, YYNGEE. The CDR3 bases are TGTGCCAGCAGCGAAGACAGCTTTGCTAACTATGGCTACACCTTC. This gives the protein CASSEDSFANYGYTF.

CDR3 residues: CASSSWGGDYNEQFF. As DNA, the CDR3 is TGTGCCAGCAGCTCATGGGGGGGAGATTACAATGAGCAGTTCTTC. This chain joins TRBV7-2 and TRBJ2-1; 7 bases map to TRBD2. This CDR3 region has 15 residues. The V gene end was trimmed by 4 bases and the J gene end by 4 bases; junction bases not matched to a gene: 7. The V gene's germline CDR1 is SGHTA and CDR2 FQGNSA.

This clonotype showed up many times. In nucleotides, the CDR3 is TGTGCCACCAGTGGCGACACAGATACGCAGTATTTT. Translating it yields CATSGDTDTQYF. The chain couples TRBV24-1 to TRBJ2-3; D unresolved. V lost 5 bases to trimming and J lost 2 bases, with 4 bases between them. The CDR3 covers 12 residues. From germline, CDR1 is KGHDR and CDR2 SFDVKD.

This clonotype was found a few times. The chain employs TRBV11-2 and TRBJ2-4, with D possibly being TRBD1 or TRBD2 (5 bases each). The V end was cut by 5 bases, the J end by 0 bases, with 14 bases between. The germline CDR1 and CDR2 sequences are SGHAT and FQNNGV. This CDR3 region has 16 residues. The CDR3 nucleotides are TGTGCCAGCAGCGAGGGACGGCTACTAGCCAAAAACATTCAGTACTTC. Translation gives CASSEGRLLAKNIQYF.

This clonotype was detected many times. V gene TRBV12-3 or TRBV12-4 combines with J gene TRBJ1-2; D unclear. With 0 bases removed from V and 4 bases from J, the gap between germline ends came to 9 bases. The CDR3 is made up of 14 amino acids. This CDR3 is CASSLARRAYGYTF. The DNA of the CDR3 is TGTGCCAGCAGTTTAGCGCGTCGGGCCTATGGCTACACCTTC.

The rearrangement joins TRBV9 to TRBJ1-5; 12 nucleotides line up with TRBD1. This CDR3 has 16 residues. The V gene's germline CDR1 is SGDLS and CDR2 YYNGEE. V was pared by 3 bases and J by 7 bases, with 8 bases of the junction left unmatched. For the CDR3, the DNA is TGTGCCAGCAGCGCCGCCGGGACAGGGGGCGAACAGCCCCAGCATTTT. It codes for CASSAAGTGGEQPQHF.

The chain couples TRBV29-1 to TRBJ1-3; 10 bases map to TRBD1. V was pared by 7 bases and J by 2 bases, with 5 bases of the junction left unmatched. The CDR3 extends over 14 amino acids. The germline CDR1 and CDR2 sequences are SQVTM and ANQGSEA. CDR3: CSALDRGTGNTIYF. The CDR3, as DNA: TGCAGCGCCCTGGACAGGGGGACTGGAAACACCATATATTTT.

This rearrangement joins TRBV20-1 to TRBJ1-2, with D possibly being TRBD1 (6 bases). Germline CDR1 and CDR2: DFQATT and SNEGSKA (reference sequence). The CDR3 loop spans 15 amino acids. V was trimmed by 1 base and J by 3 bases, leaving 15 bases between them. CDR3 sequence: CSARGPTGIHYGYTF. The CDR3, as DNA: TGCAGTGCTAGAGGCCCGACAGGAATACACTATGGCTACACCTTC.

This clonotype was detected ten times or more. The CDR3 sequence: CAIRAFTQQGSGYTF. Written as DNA, the CDR3 is TGTGCCATCAGAGCCTTCACCCAACAGGGGAGCGGCTACACCTTC. The V gene is TRBV10-3, the J gene TRBJ1-2, with 7 nucleotides matching TRBD1. Germline assignment: CDR1 ENHRY and CDR2 SYGVKD. This CDR3 spans 15 amino acids. V shed 6 bases, J shed 8 bases, and the junction held 15 bases outside the gene matches.

The chain recombines TRBV7-9 with TRBJ2-1; 8 nucleotides match TRBD2. Germline trimming cut 6 bases from V and 8 bases from J; bases unmatched to any gene: 9. The CDR3 runs 14 residues. CDR1 and CDR2 (germline): SEHNR, FQNEAQ (reference sequence). CDR3 bases: TGTGCCAGCAGACAGCGGGGGACTGGGGATGAGCAGTTCTTC. As protein: CASRQRGTGDEQFF.

This clonotype was seen just once. The chain links TRBV29-1 to TRBJ2-7; the match to TRBD2 covers 13 bases. Gene TRBJ2-5 matches the end of the DNA better, so the J call may be wrong. The CDR3 runs 14 residues. Germline V CDR1 and CDR2: SQVTM, ANQGSEA. In DNA, the CDR3 is TGCAGCGTTGCAGGGACTAGCGGGGCAGAGACCCAGTACTTC. Translation gives CSVAGTSGAETQYF.

This clonotype has a handful of counts. In nucleotides, the CDR3 is TGTGCACCCCGACGATTAAAACTGGGATCTGGAGAGACCCAGTACTTC. This codes for CAPRRLKLGSGETQYF. The chain recombines TRBV7-9 with TRBJ2-5; the D is unclear. Germline CDR1 and CDR2: SEHNR and FQNEAQ (reference sequence). This CDR3 spans 16 amino acids.

The chain employs TRBV20-1 and TRBJ2-5; 11 bases match TRBD2. The V and J ends lost 0 bases and 0 bases, in that order; junction bases with no gene match: 3. Germline loops: CDR1 DFQATT, CDR2 SNEGSKA (reference sequence). This CDR3 region has 16 residues. CDR3 DNA: TGCAGTGCTAGAGATTTGACTAGCGGGAACCAAGAGACCCAGTACTTC. This translates into CSARDLTSGNQETQYF.

The table lists this clonotype with a few counts. V and J are TRBV7-2 and TRBJ1-5; 10 nucleotides match TRBD1. The CDR3 extends over 15 amino acids. Unmatched junction bases numbered 6, after V lost 3 bases and J lost 7 bases. CDR1 is SGHTA and CDR2 is FQGNSA in the germline V gene. DNA of the CDR3: TGTGCCAGCAGCTTGAGACAGGGGGCGCAGCAGCCCCAGCATTTT. Translation gives CASSLRQGAQQPQHF. The complete variable domain, with remaining parts taken from reference TRBV7-2 and TRBJ1-5, reads GAGVSQSPSNKVTEKGKDVELRCDPISGHTALYWYRQSLGQGLEFLIYFQGNSAPDKSGLPSDRFSAERTGGSVSTLTIQRTQQEDSAVYLCASSLRQGAQQPQHFGDGTRLSIL.

This clonotype was seen a single time. The chain recombines TRBV20-1 with TRBJ2-3, with 10 positions matching TRBD2. This CDR3 has 16 residues. Germline CDR1 is DFQATT and CDR2 is SNEGSKA (reference sequence). V trimming: 3 bases; J trimming: 2 bases; junction bases outside the gene matches: 8. The CDR3 coding sequence is TGCAGTGCTAGTGAGGCTAGCGGGGGCCTCACAGATACGCAGTATTTT. Translating it yields CSASEASGGLTDTQYF.

Note on this clonotype: The junction and the germline gene differ at one end; a read error may be behind it. The rearrangement links TRBV6-5 to TRBJ2-3; 11 nucleotides align to TRBD1. Germline lookup yields CDR1 MNHEY and CDR2 SVGAGI. The CDR3 has 16 residues. The CDR3 DNA follows: TGTGCCAGCAGACCCTTGGACAGGGGGCATCCAGATGCGCAGTATTTT. Encoded protein: CASRPLDRGHPDAQYF.